A selection of T cell receptor beta chains follows, all from one sample in a study of cytomegalovirus exposure and HLA in healthy donors. Using immunoSEQ multiplex PCR, the repertoire was profiled, and TCRdb retains in-frame clones only, with some absent. The sample lists more than 250,000 clones, 90% seen once, with around 3.1% in the top ten. Sequencing used PBMCs. These receptors were taken from a woman between 25 and 40 years old in good health and CMV-seronegative. CDR3s include the opening cysteine and the closing phenylalanine or tryptophan. The D gene is left open where the match is weak. Size values are once, few and many counts, or a class for expanded clones, and some rows have none.

J gene | D gene | clone size | V gene | CDR3 DNA | CDR3 protein
TRBJ2-7 | TRBD1 | NA | TRBV5-6 | TGTGCCAGCAGCACCGGGACAGCCTACGAGCAGTACTTC | CASSTGTAYEQYF
TRBJ2-3 | NA | once | TRBV16 | TGTGCCAGCAGCAAAAACCCCCTAGGGTCGACAGATACGCAGTATTTT | CASSKNPLGSTDTQYF
TRBJ2-1 | TRBD1 | once | TRBV5-4 | TGTGCCAGCAGCTGGGGACAGGGGGCGGGCGAGCAGTTCTTC | CASSWGQGAGEQFF
TRBJ2-5 | NA | NA | TRBV5-4 | TGTGCCAGCAGCCTTAGTGAGACCCAGTACTTC | CASSLSETQYF
TRBJ2-7 | NA | once | TRBV2 | TGTGCCAGCAGTGAATTGGCCCTCAGCTCCTACGAGCAGTACTTC | CASSELALSSYEQYF
TRBJ2-3 | NA | NA | TRBV14 | TGTGCCAGCAGCCATTGGGCTAGACTTAGCACAGATACGCAGTATTTT | CASSHWARLSTDTQYF
TRBJ2-1 | TRBD2 | NA | TRBV19 | TGTGCCAGTAGTTGGGACTACAACAATGAGCAGTTCTTC | CASSWDYNNEQFF
TRBJ1-1 | NA | NA | TRBV6-5 | TGTGCCAGCAGTTCATCGGACATCCTGGGGACTGAAGCTTTCTTT | CASSSSDILGTEAFF
TRBJ2-7 | NA | NA | TRBV10-3 | TGTGCCATCAGTGAGTCAGGTCGGGCCAGGGCCTACGAGCAGTACTTC | CAISESGRARAYEQYF
TRBJ2-2 | NA | NA | TRBV4-2 | TGTGCCAGCAGCCTTCGACCCGGGGAGCTGTTTTTT | CASSLRPGELFF
TRBJ1-5 | NA | NA | TRBV6-6 | TGTGCCAGCAGAGGCCCCAGTGCGGGGGGCAATCAGCCCCAGCATTTT | CASRGPSAGGNQPQHF